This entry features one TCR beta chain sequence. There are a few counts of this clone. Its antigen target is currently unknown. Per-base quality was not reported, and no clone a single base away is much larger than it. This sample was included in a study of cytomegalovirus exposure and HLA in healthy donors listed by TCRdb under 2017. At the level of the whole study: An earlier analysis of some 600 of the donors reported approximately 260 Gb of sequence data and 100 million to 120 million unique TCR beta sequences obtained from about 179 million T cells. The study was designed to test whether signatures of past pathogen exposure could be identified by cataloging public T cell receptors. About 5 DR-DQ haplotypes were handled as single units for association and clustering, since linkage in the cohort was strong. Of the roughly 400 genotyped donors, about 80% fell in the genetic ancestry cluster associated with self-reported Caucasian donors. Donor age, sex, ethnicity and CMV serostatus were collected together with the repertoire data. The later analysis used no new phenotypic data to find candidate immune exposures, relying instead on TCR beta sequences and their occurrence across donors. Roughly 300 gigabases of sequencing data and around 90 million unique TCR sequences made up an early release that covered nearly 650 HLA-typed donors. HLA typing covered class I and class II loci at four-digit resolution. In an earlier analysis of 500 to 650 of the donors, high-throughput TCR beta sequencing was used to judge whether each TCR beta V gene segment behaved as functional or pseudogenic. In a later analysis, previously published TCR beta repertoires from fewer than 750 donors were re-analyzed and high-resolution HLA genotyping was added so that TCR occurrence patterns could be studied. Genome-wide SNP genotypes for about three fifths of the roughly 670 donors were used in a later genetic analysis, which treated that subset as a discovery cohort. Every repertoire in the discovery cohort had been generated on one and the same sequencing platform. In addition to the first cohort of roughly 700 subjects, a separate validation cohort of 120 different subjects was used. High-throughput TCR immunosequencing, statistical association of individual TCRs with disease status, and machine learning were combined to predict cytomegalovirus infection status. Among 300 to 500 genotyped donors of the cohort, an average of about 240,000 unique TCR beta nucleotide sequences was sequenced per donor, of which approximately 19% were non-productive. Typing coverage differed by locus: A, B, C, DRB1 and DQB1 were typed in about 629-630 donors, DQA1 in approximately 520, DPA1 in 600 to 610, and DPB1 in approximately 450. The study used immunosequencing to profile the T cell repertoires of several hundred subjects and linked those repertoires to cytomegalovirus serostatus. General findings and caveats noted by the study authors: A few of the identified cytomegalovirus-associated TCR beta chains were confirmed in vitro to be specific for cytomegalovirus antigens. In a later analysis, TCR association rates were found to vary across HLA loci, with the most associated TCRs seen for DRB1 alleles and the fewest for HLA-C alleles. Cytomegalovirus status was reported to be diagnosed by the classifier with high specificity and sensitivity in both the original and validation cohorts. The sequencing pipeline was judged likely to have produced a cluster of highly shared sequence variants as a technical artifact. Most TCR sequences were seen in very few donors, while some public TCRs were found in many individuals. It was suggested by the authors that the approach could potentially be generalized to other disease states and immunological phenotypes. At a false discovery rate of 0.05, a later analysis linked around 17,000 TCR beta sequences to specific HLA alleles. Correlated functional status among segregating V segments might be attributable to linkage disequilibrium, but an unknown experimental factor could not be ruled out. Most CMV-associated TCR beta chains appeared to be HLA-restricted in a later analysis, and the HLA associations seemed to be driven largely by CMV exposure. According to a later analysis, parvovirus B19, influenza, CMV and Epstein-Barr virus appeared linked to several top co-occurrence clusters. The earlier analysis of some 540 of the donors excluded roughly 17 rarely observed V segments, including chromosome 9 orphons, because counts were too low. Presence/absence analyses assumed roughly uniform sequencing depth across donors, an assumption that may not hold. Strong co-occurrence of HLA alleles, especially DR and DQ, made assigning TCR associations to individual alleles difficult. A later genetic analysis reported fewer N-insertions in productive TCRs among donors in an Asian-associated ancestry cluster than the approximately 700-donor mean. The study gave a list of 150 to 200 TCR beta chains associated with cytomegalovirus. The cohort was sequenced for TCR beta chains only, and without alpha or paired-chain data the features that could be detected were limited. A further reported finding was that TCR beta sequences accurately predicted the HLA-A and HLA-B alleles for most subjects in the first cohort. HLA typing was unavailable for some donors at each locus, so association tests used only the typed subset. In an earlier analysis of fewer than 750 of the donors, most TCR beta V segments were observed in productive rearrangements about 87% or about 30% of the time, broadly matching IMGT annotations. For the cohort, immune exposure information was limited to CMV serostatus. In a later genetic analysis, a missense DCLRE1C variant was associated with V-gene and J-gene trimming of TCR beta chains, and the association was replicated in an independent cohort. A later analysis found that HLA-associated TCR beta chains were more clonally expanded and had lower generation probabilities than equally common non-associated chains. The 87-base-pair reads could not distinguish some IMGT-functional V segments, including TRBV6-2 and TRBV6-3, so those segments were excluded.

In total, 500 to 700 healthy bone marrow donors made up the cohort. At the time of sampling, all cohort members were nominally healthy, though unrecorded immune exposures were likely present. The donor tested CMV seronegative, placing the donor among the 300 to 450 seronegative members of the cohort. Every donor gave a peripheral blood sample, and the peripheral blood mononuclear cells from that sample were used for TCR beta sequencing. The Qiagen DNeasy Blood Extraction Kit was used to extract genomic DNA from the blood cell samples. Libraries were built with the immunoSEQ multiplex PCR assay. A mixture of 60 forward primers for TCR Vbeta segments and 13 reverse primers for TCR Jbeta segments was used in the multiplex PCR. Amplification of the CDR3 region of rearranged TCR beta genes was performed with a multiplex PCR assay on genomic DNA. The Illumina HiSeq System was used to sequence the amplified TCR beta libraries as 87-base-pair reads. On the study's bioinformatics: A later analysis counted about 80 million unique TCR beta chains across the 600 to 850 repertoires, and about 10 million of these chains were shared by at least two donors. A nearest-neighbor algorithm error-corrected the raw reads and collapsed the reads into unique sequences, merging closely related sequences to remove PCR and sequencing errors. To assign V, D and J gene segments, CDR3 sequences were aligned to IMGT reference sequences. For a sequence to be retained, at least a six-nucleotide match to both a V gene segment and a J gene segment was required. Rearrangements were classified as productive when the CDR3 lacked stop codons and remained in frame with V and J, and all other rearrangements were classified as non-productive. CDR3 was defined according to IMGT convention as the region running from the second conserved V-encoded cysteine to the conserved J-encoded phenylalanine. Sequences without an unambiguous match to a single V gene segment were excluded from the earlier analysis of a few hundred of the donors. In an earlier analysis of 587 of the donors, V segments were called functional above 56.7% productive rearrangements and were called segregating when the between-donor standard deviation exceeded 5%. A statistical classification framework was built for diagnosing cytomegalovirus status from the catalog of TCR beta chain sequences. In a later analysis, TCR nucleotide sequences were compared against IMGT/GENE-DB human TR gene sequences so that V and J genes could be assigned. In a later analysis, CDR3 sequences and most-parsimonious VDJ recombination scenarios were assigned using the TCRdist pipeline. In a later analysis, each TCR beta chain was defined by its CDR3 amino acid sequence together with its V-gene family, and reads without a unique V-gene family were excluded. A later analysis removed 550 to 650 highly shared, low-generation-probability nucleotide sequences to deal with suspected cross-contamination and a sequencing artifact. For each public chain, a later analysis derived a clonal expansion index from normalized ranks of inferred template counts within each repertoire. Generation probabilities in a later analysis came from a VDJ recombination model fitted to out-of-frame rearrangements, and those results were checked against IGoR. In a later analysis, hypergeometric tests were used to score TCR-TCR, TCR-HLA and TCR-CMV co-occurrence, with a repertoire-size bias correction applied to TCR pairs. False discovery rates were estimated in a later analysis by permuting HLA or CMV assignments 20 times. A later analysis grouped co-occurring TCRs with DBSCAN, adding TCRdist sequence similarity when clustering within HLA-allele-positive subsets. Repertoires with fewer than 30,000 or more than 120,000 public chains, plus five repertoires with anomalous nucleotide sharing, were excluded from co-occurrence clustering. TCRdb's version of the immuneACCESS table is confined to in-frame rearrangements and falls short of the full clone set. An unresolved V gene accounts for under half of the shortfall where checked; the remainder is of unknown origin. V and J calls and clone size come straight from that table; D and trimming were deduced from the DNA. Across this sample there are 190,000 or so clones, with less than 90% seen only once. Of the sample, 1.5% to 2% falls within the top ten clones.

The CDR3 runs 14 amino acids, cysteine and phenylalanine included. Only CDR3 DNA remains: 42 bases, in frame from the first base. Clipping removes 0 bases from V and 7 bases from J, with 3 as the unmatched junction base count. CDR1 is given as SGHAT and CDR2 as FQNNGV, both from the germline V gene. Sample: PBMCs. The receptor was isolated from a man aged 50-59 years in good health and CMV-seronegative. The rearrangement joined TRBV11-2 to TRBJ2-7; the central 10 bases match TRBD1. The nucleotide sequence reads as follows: TGTGCCAGCAGCTTAGATTGGACAGGGGGAGAGCAGTACTTC. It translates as CASSLDWTGGEQYF.